This TCR beta chain came from a study of shared clonotypes between healthy human individuals. Method: immunoSEQ multiplex PCR; TCRdb's copy keeps in-frame clones and lacks some. The data show over 300,000 clones, around 90% seen once. The germline CDR1 and CDR2 sequences are SGHRS and YFSETQ. CDR3 length equals 15 residues. The V end was cut by 0 bases, the J end by 3 bases, with 10 bases between. The genes are TRBV5-1 and TRBJ2-1; unclear D gene. The sample consisted of memory CD8+ T cells sorted from blood. Subset meaning: CD45RO+ cells pooled with CCR7-negative TemRA cells. The origin of this receptor is a man younger than 35 in good health. The CDR3 loop reads CASSLGSSFYNEQFF. The CDR3 nucleotides read TGCGCCAGCAGCTTGGGGTCGTCTTTCTACAATGAGCAGTTCTTC.